The sequence of this T cell receptor beta chain was determined in a study of cytomegalovirus exposure and HLA in healthy donors. Overall study results and limits: The study carried out a later analysis of TCR beta sequences. It associated some 15,000 of them with specific HLA alleles at a false discovery rate of 0.05. A previous analysis found most TCR beta V segments productive roughly 87% or roughly 30% of the time.

The primer mix had 60 Vbeta and 13 Jbeta primers. Method: immunoSEQ multiplex PCR; TCRdb's copy keeps in-frame clones and lacks some. This table holds some 88,000 clones, about 63% found once. This clone was observed a handful of times. Antigen specificity is unknown. The sample taken for sequencing was PBMCs. The clonotype was recovered from a woman aged 25 to 39 in good health and CMV-seronegative.

CDR3 bases: TGTGCCAGCAGTCGACAGGGAGATCAGCCCCAGCATTTT. It specifies CASSRQGDQPQHF. This chain joins TRBV6-6 and TRBJ1-5; 7 bases match TRBD1. Germline values: CDR1 MNHNY, CDR2 SVGAGI (reference sequence). The junction had 3 bases not matched to a gene; V was cut back by 5 bases and J by 5 bases. This CDR3 is 13 amino acids long.